A single T cell receptor (beta chain) is shown here with its context. The sample originates from a study of blood T cell repertoires in COVID-19. Clinical history as reported by participants underpinned cohort assignment. Sequencing used immunoSEQ multiplex PCR; TCRdb keeps in-frame clones, though not all of them. The table shows under 200,000 clones, with 89% occurring only once. Germline-derived CDR1 and CDR2 are LNHDA and SQIVND (reference sequence). Losses at the gene ends were 3 bases for V and 9 bases for J; bases not matched to a gene: 9. This CDR3 is built from 15 residues. The TCR sequence derives from a woman between 18 and 29 years old who had recovered from COVID-19. This rearrangement joins TRBV19 to TRBJ2-1, with 9 bases identical to TRBD2. The sequenced sample consisted of PBMCs or T cells enriched from blood (not recorded which). The DNA for the CDR3 is TGTGCCAGTAGTATCGGGGTAGCGGGAGAGAGTGAGCAGTTCTTC. Protein product: CASSIGVAGESEQFF.